This T cell receptor (beta chain) was sequenced in a study of blood T cell repertoires in COVID-19. Trimming took 2 bases from V and 4 from J; bases not matched to a gene: 4. The V gene's germline CDR1 is GTSNPN and CDR2 SVGIG (reference sequence). The CDR3 consists of 13 residues. Sequencing used immunoSEQ multiplex PCR; TCRdb keeps in-frame clones, though not all of them. This table has approximately 280,000 clones, approximately 83% appearing once. The TCR originated in a woman between 65 and 79 years old with acute or convalescent COVID-19. This chain connects TRBV30 to TRBJ1-2; TRBD1 matches at 7 bases. Sequenced: peripheral blood. For the CDR3, the DNA is TGTGCCTGGAGTTCTAGGACAGGCTATGGCTACACCTTC. This translates into CAWSSRTGYGYTF.